This entry concerns a single TCR beta chain. What it binds is unknown. Thyroid surgery took place with no prior treatment in any patient. Authors' methods: Clinicopathological groups differed in CDR3, with these differences serving to build a distant-metastasis classifier for papillary thyroid cancer. TCRdb called clones again from the PCR reads with MiXCR. Clone size and V and J calls follow TCRdb, not the original study. The data show roughly 81,000 clones, around 9.1% seen once. The sample comes from a study of metastatic and nonmetastatic thyroid tumors. Whole-study context: Repertoire comparisons spanned blood and tumor or nodule tissue from malignant and benign thyroid patients. Overall study results and limits: Malignant tumors reportedly showed significantly higher TCR beta diversity than benign nodules in both blood and tumor.

V shed 3 bases and J 0 bases; nucleotides not matched to a gene: 3. This CDR3 is 15 amino acids long. Looked up from germline, CDR1 is DFQATT and CDR2 is SNEGSKA (reference sequence). The chain has TRBV20-1 and TRBJ1-3; TRBD1 matches at 9 bases. The origin of this receptor is a female donor with papillary thyroid cancer or a benign thyroid nodule (not recorded which). Some clones in this sample may be carry-over from other donors' samples. Sequencing was performed on blood. In DNA form, the CDR3 reads TGCAGTGCTAGTGACAGGGGGATCTCTGGAAACACCATATATTTT. Protein: CSASDRGISGNTIYF.